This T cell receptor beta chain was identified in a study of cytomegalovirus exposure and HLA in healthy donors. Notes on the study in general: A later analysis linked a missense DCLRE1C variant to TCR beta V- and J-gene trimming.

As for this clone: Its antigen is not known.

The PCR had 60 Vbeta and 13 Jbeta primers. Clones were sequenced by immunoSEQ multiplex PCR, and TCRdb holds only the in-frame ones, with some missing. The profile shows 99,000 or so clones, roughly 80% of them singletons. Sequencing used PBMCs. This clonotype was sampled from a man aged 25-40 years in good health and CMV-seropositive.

For the CDR3, the DNA is TGTGCCAGCTCAAACCTAGGACAGTTCCCTGAAGCTTTCTTT. This encodes CASSNLGQFPEAFF. This chain links TRBV18 with TRBJ1-1; TRBD1 is a possible D gene (6 bases). The V gene's germline CDR1 is KGHSH and CDR2 LQKENI. The CDR3 is 14 amino acids. V lost 5 bases and J 6 bases, leaving 16 bases between the germline ends.